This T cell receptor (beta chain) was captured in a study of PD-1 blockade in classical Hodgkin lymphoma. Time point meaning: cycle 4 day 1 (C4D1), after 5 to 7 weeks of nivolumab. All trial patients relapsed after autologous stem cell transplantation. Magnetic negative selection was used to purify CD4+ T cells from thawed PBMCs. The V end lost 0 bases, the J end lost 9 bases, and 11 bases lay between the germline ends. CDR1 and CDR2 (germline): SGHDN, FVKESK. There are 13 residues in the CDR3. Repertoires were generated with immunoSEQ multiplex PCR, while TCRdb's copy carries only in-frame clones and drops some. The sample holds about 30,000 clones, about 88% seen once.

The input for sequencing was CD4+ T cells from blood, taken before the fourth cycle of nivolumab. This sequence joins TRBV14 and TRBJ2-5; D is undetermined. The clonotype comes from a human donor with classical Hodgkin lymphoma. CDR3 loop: CASSQDLGRPQYF. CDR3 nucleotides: TGTGCCAGCAGCCAAGATCTCGGGCGGCCCCAGTACTTC.